What follows describes a single T cell receptor (beta chain). Germline V gives CDR1 LGHNA, CDR2 YNFKEQ. V lost 0 bases, J lost 5 bases, and 13 bases lay in between. The CDR3 totals 15 residues. The sample is drawn from a study of blood T cell repertoires in COVID-19. About the study: Sample material is recorded as cDNA or gDNA derived from T cells, B-cell-depleted T cells, or PBMCs.

Method: immunoSEQ multiplex PCR; TCRdb's copy keeps in-frame clones and lacks some. The sample lists approximately 290,000 clones; around 89% were seen once. The chain has TRBV4-2 and TRBJ2-5, with D possibly matching TRBD2 (6 bases). This clonotype was sampled from a man aged 30-40 years with acute or convalescent COVID-19. Sequencing was done on a sample of peripheral blood. Written as DNA, the CDR3 is TGTGCCAGCAGCCAAGATGCGGGGCTCCGGGAGACCCAGTACTTC. Its translation is CASSQDAGLRETQYF.